Sequencing of this T cell receptor (beta chain) was carried out in a study of blood T cell repertoires in COVID-19. Study-wide background: Collection of acute and convalescent COVID-19 samples took place in the United States, Italy and Spain. Sources were T cells, B-cell-depleted T cells, or PBMCs; the material itself was cDNA or gDNA.

Under the authors' procedure: Nucleated cell number was recorded as an estimate derived from reference gene primer amplification. The data were produced by immunoSEQ multiplex PCR, yet TCRdb's version contains in-frame clones alone and is incomplete. V and J calls and clone size are those listed in that table; D and trimming were worked out from the DNA. The sample yields around 250,000 clones, 90% seen once. This clone was counted only a few times. The sequence was obtained from a woman aged 55 to 70 with COVID-19, enrolled during active disease. Sequencing was carried out using peripheral blood.

The CDR3 sequence: CASSLAAGNTIYF. As DNA, the CDR3 is TGTGCCAGCAGCTTGGCCGCTGGAAACACCATATATTTT. V and J are TRBV5-8 and TRBJ1-3; D is unclear. The CDR3 has 13 residues. V was pared by 0 bases and J by 2 bases, with 3 bases between. Germline lookup yields CDR1 SGHTS and CDR2 YDEGEE.